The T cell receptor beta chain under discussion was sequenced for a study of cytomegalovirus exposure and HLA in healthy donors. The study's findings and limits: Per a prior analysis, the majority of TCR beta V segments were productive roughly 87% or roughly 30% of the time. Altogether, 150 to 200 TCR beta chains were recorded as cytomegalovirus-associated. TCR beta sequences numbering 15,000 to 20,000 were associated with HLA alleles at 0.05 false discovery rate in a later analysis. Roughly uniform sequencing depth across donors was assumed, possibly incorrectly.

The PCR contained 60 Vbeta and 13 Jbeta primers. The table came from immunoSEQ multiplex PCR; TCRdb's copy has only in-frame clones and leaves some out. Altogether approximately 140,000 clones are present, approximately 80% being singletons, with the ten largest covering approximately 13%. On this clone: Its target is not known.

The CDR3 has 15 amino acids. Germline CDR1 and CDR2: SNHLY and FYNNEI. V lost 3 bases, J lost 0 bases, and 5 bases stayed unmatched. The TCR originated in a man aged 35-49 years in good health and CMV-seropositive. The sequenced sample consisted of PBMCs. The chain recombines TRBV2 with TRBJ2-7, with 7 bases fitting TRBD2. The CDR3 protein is CASSELAGLSYEQYF. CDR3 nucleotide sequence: TGTGCCAGCAGTGAGTTAGCGGGCCTCTCCTACGAGCAGTACTTC.